The 28 T cell receptor beta chains below were found in one sample sequenced in a study of shared clonotypes between healthy human individuals. In the naive CD8 group, cells lacked CD45RO and were positively selected for CCR7, so terminally differentiated effector memory CD45RA+ cells were left out. Sequencing was performed with immunoSEQ multiplex PCR; in TCRdb, only in-frame clones are kept and a portion is missing. The data contain millions of clones, about 92% of them singletons. The sample comprised naive CD8+ T cells from PBMCs. The receptors originated from a man between 18 and 29 years old in good health. Some clones in this sample may be carry-over from other donors' samples.

V and J are TRBV6-5 and TRBJ2-1; D possibly corresponds to TRBD2 (5 bases). The CDR3 spans 15 residues. V lost 1 base, J lost 0 bases, and 7 bases lay in between. Germline V gene data show CDR1 as MNHEY and CDR2 as SVGAGI. CDR3 protein: CASSYLAGSYNEQFF. CDR3 bases: TGTGCCAGCAGTTACTTGGCGGGCTCCTACAATGAGCAGTTCTTC.

Comment on this clone: Other DNA sequences in the sample encode the same CDR3. The chain joins TRBV7-8 to TRBJ2-7; D uncertain. The CDR3 sequence is 12 residues long. With 1 base removed from V and 2 bases from J, the gap between germline ends came to 3 bases. The germline V gene has CDR1 SGHVS and CDR2 FQNEAQ. The chain's CDR3 is CASSLVPYEQYF. The CDR3 bases are TGTGCCAGCAGCTTAGTCCCCTACGAGCAGTACTTC.

V gene TRBV2 combines with J gene TRBJ1-2, with 7 bases fitting TRBD1. Trimming removed 10 bases from V and 4 bases from J; junction bases left unmatched: 9. From germline, CDR1 is SNHLY and CDR2 FYNNEI. CDR3 size: 13 residues. This chain's CDR3 is CAIPGGTIYGYTF. The DNA of the CDR3 is TGTGCCATCCCAGGGGGTACAATCTATGGCTACACCTTC.

The sample holds a few counts of this clone. Different DNA sequences within this sample yield the same CDR3. This chain links TRBV27 with TRBJ1-5; 8 bases match TRBD1. CDR3 size: 14 residues. Germline CDR1 is MNHEY and CDR2 is SMNVEV (reference sequence). With V trimmed by 5 bases and J by 2 bases, 2 bases remained unmatched. The CDR3 DNA is TGTGCCAGCAGTGTGGACAGGGGCAATCAGCCCCAGCATTTT. Translated, it gives CASSVDRGNQPQHF.

The CDR3 loop reads CASTLATGLNQPQHF. The CDR3 bases are TGTGCCAGTACCCTCGCGACAGGGCTTAATCAGCCCCAGCATTTT. This chain links TRBV19 with TRBJ1-5, with 7 bases that match TRBD1. The junction had 10 bases not matched to a gene; V was cut back by 7 bases and J by 4 bases. Germline V gene data show CDR1 as LNHDA and CDR2 as SQIVND (reference sequence). This CDR3 is built from 15 residues.

This clone was counted a single time. The chain has TRBV28 and TRBJ2-7, with D possibly TRBD1 on 6 matching bases. Germline assignment: CDR1 MDHEN and CDR2 SYDVKM. The CDR3 has 17 amino acids. V lost 7 bases and J lost 2, with 24 bases in between. The CDR3 nucleotides read TGTGCCAGCAACACTGGAGTTCTAGGCAGGGGCCCCTACGAGCAGTACTTC. Amino acids: CASNTGVLGRGPYEQYF.

CDR3: CASSAKGAGGTEAFF. The DNA for the CDR3 is TGTGCCAGCAGTGCGAAGGGGGCCGGGGGCACTGAAGCTTTCTTT. The chain has TRBV6-1 and TRBJ1-1; 7 bases fit TRBD1. The CDR3 has 15 amino acids. V was pared by 4 bases and J by 4 bases, with 9 bases of the junction left unmatched. Germline CDR1 is MNHNS and CDR2 is SASEGT.

J is TRBJ1-2 and V is TRBV21-1; TRBD1 is taken as the D call from the table, unchecked against the DNA. TRBV21-1 is designated a pseudogene. CDR3 length equals 12 residues. The CDR3 sequence: CARAGQGDGYTF. The CDR3 coding sequence is TGTGCCAGGGCTGGACAGGGGGATGGCTACACCTTC.

The chain carries TRBV6-4 and TRBJ1-2; no reliable D call. Trimming removed 3 bases at V and 1 base at J, with 12 bases between. The germline V gene has CDR1 MRHNA and CDR2 SNTAGT. This CDR3 comprises 15 residues. CDR3 sequence reads: CASSEALRVNYGYTF. The CDR3, as DNA: TGTGCCAGCAGTGAAGCGCTTCGGGTTAACTATGGCTACACCTTC.

The chain carries TRBV11-2 and TRBJ1-1, with 7 nucleotides matching TRBD1. The ends lost 5 bases at V and 4 bases at J; junction bases unmatched: 10. The CDR3 covers 15 residues. CDR1 SGHAT and CDR2 FQNNGV come from the germline V gene. CDR3 in amino acids: CASSPYEGAATEAFF. The CDR3 bases are TGTGCCAGCAGCCCCTATGAGGGGGCGGCCACTGAAGCTTTCTTT.

This clone has a single count. The CDR3 loop reads CASSSWLTLYEQYF. The CDR3 region has the DNA TGTGCCAGCAGCTCCTGGTTAACGCTCTACGAGCAGTACTTC. The chain is built from TRBV5-6 and TRBJ2-7, with no clear D. Germline values: CDR1 SGHDT, CDR2 YYEEEE. Trimming pared 3 bases from V and 3 bases from J, leaving 13 bases between. CDR3 size: 14 residues.

This clone was seen once. This CDR3 reads CASSGSDYFGEQFF. In nucleotides, the CDR3 is TGTGCCAGCAGTGGATCTGACTATTTTGGTGAGCAGTTCTTC. The chain combines TRBV6-5 with TRBJ2-1; weak D call: TRBD2 (5 bases). V gave up 5 bases and J gave up 9 bases, with 17 bases separating them. Germline V CDR1 and CDR2: MNHEY, SVGAGI. CDR3 length equals 14 residues.

This chain joins TRBV15 and TRBJ2-7; maybe TRBD1 (5 bases). V was pared by 4 bases and J by 3 bases, with 16 bases between. CDR3 length: 15 amino acids. In germline, CDR1 is LNHNV, CDR2 YYDKDF (reference sequence). In DNA form, the CDR3 reads TGTGCCACCAGCATTCCGGGCAGGGTAGTCTACGAGCAGTACTTC. Translation gives CATSIPGRVVYEQYF.

A word on this clone: Other DNA sequences in the same sample also yield this CDR3. The chain couples TRBV7-2 to TRBJ2-7, with TRBD2 identical over 11 bases. In germline, CDR1 is SGHTA, CDR2 FQGNSA. The CDR3 consists of 14 residues. J was trimmed by 2 bases and V by 6 bases; bases with no gene match: 3. CDR3 residues: CASSFSGRAYEQYF. The CDR3 DNA reads as TGTGCCAGCAGTTTTAGCGGGAGGGCCTACGAGCAGTACTTC.

The chain joins TRBV6-1 to TRBJ1-2; 8 bases agree with TRBD1. Germline trimming cut 2 bases from V and 7 bases from J; bases unmatched to any gene: 15. The CDR3 runs to 17 residues. Germline CDR1 and CDR2: MNHNS and SASEGT. CDR3: CASSERGQGGLFLGYTF. CDR3 nucleotides: TGTGCCAGCAGTGAAAGAGGACAGGGCGGACTTTTTCTTGGCTACACCTTC.

The chain carries TRBV11-2 and TRBJ2-5; a possible D gene is TRBD1 (6 bases). V shed 5 bases and J shed 2 bases, with 12 bases lying between them. CDR1 SGHAT and CDR2 FQNNGV come from the germline V gene. CDR3 length: 14 residues. CDR3 nucleotides: TGTGCCAGCAGCGAAGGGACACCTCAAGAGACCCAGTACTTC. Protein: CASSEGTPQETQYF.

This chain connects TRBV11-2 to TRBJ1-1; D is undetermined. The CDR3 sequence is 16 residues long. Germline values: CDR1 SGHAT, CDR2 FQNNGV. Trimming removed 8 bases at V and 0 bases at J, with 19 bases between. The CDR3 protein is CASWTPGHSLNTEAFF. The CDR3 nucleotides read TGTGCCAGCTGGACTCCGGGTCATAGCTTGAACACTGAAGCTTTCTTT.

The genes are TRBV30 and TRBJ1-5; no clear D gene. There are 14 residues in the CDR3. Germline CDR1 GTSNPN, CDR2 SVGIG (reference sequence). V lost 0 bases, J lost 6 bases, and 12 bases lay in between. The CDR3 bases are TGTGCCTGGAGTGTGGCCATCTTAGGTCAGCCCCAGCATTTT. Translation: CAWSVAILGQPQHF.

The chain employs TRBV15 and TRBJ2-1; D may be TRBD2 (6 bases). Per the germline V gene, CDR1 is LNHNV and CDR2 is YYDKDF (reference sequence). This CDR3 has 15 amino acids. Trimming removed 6 bases at V and 3 bases at J, with 15 bases between. The CDR3 spells CATSRLVGGYNEQFF. The DNA of the CDR3 is TGTGCCACCAGTAGGCTCGTCGGGGGCTACAATGAGCAGTTCTTC. The full variable domain, in which reference TRBV15 and TRBJ2-1 provide the parts outside the CDR3, is DAMVIQNPRYQVTQFGKPVTLSCSQTLNHNVMYWYQQKSSQAPKLLFHYYDKDFNNEADTPDNFQSRRPNTSFCFLDIRSPGLGDTAMYLCATSRLVGGYNEQFFGPGTRLTVL.

This clone was found once. CDR3 residues: CASSYTSGRGEQFF. The CDR3 coding sequence is TGCGCCAGCAGCTATACTAGCGGGCGGGGTGAGCAGTTCTTC. This rearrangement joins TRBV5-1 to TRBJ2-1; 9 bases align to TRBD2. V lost 3 bases and J lost 9; bases outside the gene matches: 7. Germline V gene lookup returns CDR1 SGHRS and CDR2 YFSETQ. The CDR3 sequence is 14 residues long.

The J gene is TRBJ2-2, the V gene TRBV2; 11 bases line up with TRBD2. This CDR3 region has 16 residues. Unmatched junction bases numbered 11, after V lost 6 bases and J lost 8 bases. Germline CDR1 reads SNHLY; CDR2 reads FYNNEI. The CDR3 loop is CASRGELAGVSGELFF. The CDR3, as DNA: TGTGCCAGCAGGGGCGAACTAGCGGGGGTTTCGGGGGAGCTGTTTTTT.

The chain links TRBV7-9 to TRBJ2-7, with D maybe TRBD1 (5 bases). Trimming pared 3 bases from V and 6 bases from J, leaving 6 bases between. CDR1 SEHNR and CDR2 FQNEAQ come from the germline V gene (reference sequence). The CDR3 length is 11 residues. CDR3 region: CASSFGAEQYF. The CDR3 DNA sequence: TGTGCCAGCAGCTTTGGGGCCGAGCAGTACTTC.

This clone was detected only once. This chain connects TRBV27 to TRBJ1-6; weak D call: TRBD1 (5 bases). The CDR3 loop spans 15 amino acids. Trimming took off 4 bases at V and 7 bases at J, with 14 bases between the two ends. Germline-derived CDR1 and CDR2 are MNHEY and SMNVEV (reference sequence). The CDR3 loop reads CASSSGAGWNSPLHF. The CDR3 DNA is TGTGCCAGCAGTTCCGGGGCAGGGTGGAATTCACCCCTCCACTTT.

The chain recombines TRBV7-3 with TRBJ2-1; D might be TRBD1 (6 bases). The CDR3 runs 15 residues. Germline CDR1 reads SGHTA; CDR2 reads FQGTGA. V lost 0 bases, J lost 5 bases, and 11 bases lay in between. CDR3: CASSLTGQGHNEQFF. The CDR3 DNA reads TGTGCCAGCAGCTTAACGGGGCAGGGGCACAATGAGCAGTTCTTC. The full variable domain, completed using reference TRBV7-3 and TRBJ2-1, is GAGVSQTPSNKVTEKGKYVELRCDPISGHTALYWYRQSLGQGPEFLIYFQGTGAADDSGLPNDRFFAVRPEGSVSTLKIQRTERGDSAVYLCASSLTGQGHNEQFFGPGTRLTVL.

This clone was observed a few times. The V gene is TRBV27, the J gene TRBJ1-2, with D unclear. CDR1 and CDR2 (germline): MNHEY, SMNVEV (reference sequence). The ends were cut back, 7 bases at V and 7 bases at J, with 13 bases in the middle. The CDR3 runs 12 residues. CDR3 loop: CASKTPRGGYTF. CDR3 DNA: TGTGCCAGCAAAACTCCCCGGGGTGGCTACACCTTC.

The gene calls are TRBV7-9 and TRBJ2-3, with TRBD1 identical over 7 bases. Per germline, CDR1 SEHNR and CDR2 FQNEAQ (reference sequence). Trimming took 10 bases from V and 4 from J; bases not matched to a gene: 20. The CDR3 covers 17 residues. CDR3 DNA sequence: TGTGCCACCGGCCTGAGAAGCCGGGACAGAACCTCAGATACGCAGTATTTT. It translates to CATGLRSRDRTSDTQYF.

This clone appeared once. The gene calls are TRBV10-3 and TRBJ1-5; 8 bases match TRBD1. The CDR3 spans 14 residues. With V trimmed by 6 bases and J by 2 bases, 3 bases remained unmatched. Germline assignment: CDR1 ENHRY and CDR2 SYGVKD. CDR3 amino acids: CAISGQGGNQPQHF. CDR3 coding DNA: TGTGCCATCAGCGGACAGGGAGGCAATCAGCCCCAGCATTTT.

This chain links TRBV2 with TRBJ1-1, with D maybe TRBD1 (5 bases). Germline V gene lookup returns CDR1 SNHLY and CDR2 FYNNEI. The CDR3 contains 18 residues. The V end lost 1 base, the J end lost 1 base, and 19 bases lay between the germline ends. As DNA, the CDR3 is TGTGCCAGCAGTGAAGGGCTTTCGAAGGTCAGGGAGAACACTGAAGCTTTCTTT. This codes for CASSEGLSKVRENTEAFF.